One sample yielded the 30 T cell receptor beta chains listed below, sequenced in a study of blood T cell repertoires in COVID-19. Produced via immunoSEQ multiplex PCR; TCRdb's table is partial and in-frame only. Here the sample spans roughly 38,000 clones, about 78% being singletons. Material: peripheral blood. The receptors were gathered from a man between 65 and 80 years old with active or convalescent COVID-19.

The rearrangement uses TRBV7-8 and TRBJ1-5, with D perhaps TRBD1 (5 bases). CDR1 is SGHVS and CDR2 is FQNEAQ in the germline V gene. V lost 5 bases, J lost 3 bases, and 17 bases lay in between. CDR3 length: 16 amino acids. Here the CDR3 DNA reads TGTGCCAGCAGCCTAGAACCAGAAGGGGCCAATCAGCCCCAGCATTTT. Amino acid sequence: CASSLEPEGANQPQHF.

The chain has TRBV10-1 and TRBJ2-1; 11 bases map to TRBD1. This CDR3 spans 14 amino acids. Germline loops: CDR1 WNHNN, CDR2 SYGVQD (reference sequence). The trim removed 2 bases at V and 8 bases at J, leaving 2 bases unmatched. CDR3 DNA sequence: TGCGCCAGCAGTGAGGGACAGGGGGCCTATGAGCAGTTCTTC. The encoded protein is CASSEGQGAYEQFF.

The chain carries TRBV4-2 and TRBJ2-1, with 7 nucleotides matching TRBD2. Germline values: CDR1 LGHNA, CDR2 YNFKEQ. This CDR3 region has 15 residues. V lost 3 bases to trimming and J lost 3 bases; unmatched junction nucleotides: 5. The CDR3 region has the DNA TGTGCCAGCAGCCAGATGCGGGGGATCTACAATGAGCAGTTCTTC. It specifies CASSQMRGIYNEQFF.

This clone is medium-sized (0.01 to 0.1%). V and J are TRBV7-9 and TRBJ2-5; no clear D gene. The CDR3 is made up of 14 amino acids. Trimming left V 7 bases short and J 5 bases short, with 17 bases between. CDR1 is SEHNR and CDR2 is FQNEAQ in the germline V gene (reference sequence). For the CDR3, the DNA is TGTGCCAGCACCGCCGAAACCCCCGGGGAGACCCAGTACTTC. As protein: CASTAETPGETQYF.

Only a few counts were recorded for this clone. This chain uses TRBV25-1 with TRBJ2-7, with D possibly matching TRBD2 (6 bases). This CDR3 is 14 amino acids long. Trimming removed 5 bases at V and 4 bases at J, with 15 bases between. CDR1 and CDR2 (germline): MGHDK, SYGVNS. CDR3 sequence (DNA): TGTGCCAGCAGTCATAGCGACGCGGGGTACGAGCAGTACTTC. This gives the protein CASSHSDAGYEQYF.

For the CDR3, the DNA is TGTGCCAGCAGCCCACTCGGGGGGGGGATCGCAGATACGCAGTATTTT. As protein: CASSPLGGGIADTQYF. This chain joins TRBV3-1 (or the pseudogene TRBV3-2) and TRBJ2-3; TRBD2 matches 8 bases. Germline trimming cut 4 bases from V and 4 bases from J; bases unmatched to any gene: 10. The CDR3 spans 16 residues. From germline, CDR1 is LGHDT and CDR2 YNNKEL (reference sequence).

This clone has just a few counts. This chain uses TRBV14 with TRBJ2-7, with a possible D match to TRBD1 (6 bases). This CDR3 is built from 13 residues. Trimming removed 5 bases at V and 4 bases at J, with 12 bases between. Germline V CDR1 and CDR2: SGHDN, FVKESK. The CDR3 nucleotides are TGTGCCAGCAGCGATCCAAGGGGGTACGAGCAGTACTTC. It is translated as CASSDPRGYEQYF.

J is TRBJ2-7 and V is TRBV30, with 8 nucleotides matching TRBD1. This CDR3 comprises 14 residues. Germline V gives CDR1 GTSNPN, CDR2 SVGIG (reference sequence). Trimming at V came to 4 bases and at J to 1 base, leaving 6 bases not matched to a gene. This chain's CDR3 is CAWTTGTGSYEQYF. For the CDR3, the DNA is TGTGCCTGGACAACCGGGACAGGATCCTACGAGCAGTACTTC.

The chain employs TRBV24-1 and TRBJ1-4, with D possibly TRBD1 on 5 matching bases. The CDR3 contains 14 residues. In germline, CDR1 is KGHDR, CDR2 SFDVKD. The V end lost 5 bases, the J end lost 3 bases, and 9 bases lay between the germline ends. The CDR3 DNA sequence: TGTGCCACCAGTGGGGGGGAGGCTAATGAAAAACTGTTTTTT. Protein: CATSGGEANEKLFF.

The J gene is TRBJ1-2, the V gene TRBV24-1; the match to TRBD1 covers 7 bases. J lost 2 bases, V lost 2 bases, and 7 bases had no gene match. The CDR3 has 16 amino acids. Germline V gene sequence: CDR1 KGHDR, CDR2 SFDVKD. The CDR3 here is CATSDYRGRTNYGYTF. DNA of the CDR3: TGTGCCACCAGTGATTACAGGGGAAGGACGAACTATGGCTACACCTTC.

The V and J genes are TRBV5-5 and TRBJ1-1; 11 bases agree with TRBD1. The V gene's germline CDR1 is SGHKS and CDR2 YYEKEE (reference sequence). Germline trimming cut 4 bases from V and 5 bases from J; bases unmatched to any gene: 7. This CDR3 has 15 residues. The DNA of the CDR3 is TGTGCCAGCAGCGATTGGACAGGGGGCGCAACTGAAGCTTTCTTT. Translation: CASSDWTGGATEAFF.

The table lists this clone with a few counts. One end of the junction is discordant with germline, which a read error may explain. The V gene is TRBV29-1, the J gene TRBJ2-6, with D maybe TRBD1 (6 bases). Germline V CDR1 and CDR2: SQVTM, ANQGSEA. The CDR3 contains 12 residues. For the CDR3, the DNA is TGCAGCGTTGAGTTCTCGTCGGACAGAGCCTCTTTC. It encodes CSVEFSSDRASF.

The chain combines TRBV6-2 or TRBV6-3 with TRBJ2-3; a possible D gene is TRBD2 (6 bases). Trimming shortened V by 4 bases and J by 2 bases, and 10 bases separated the two germline ends. The CDR3 extends over 14 amino acids. Per the germline V gene, CDR1 is MNHEY and CDR2 is SVGEGT. The CDR3, as DNA: TGTGCCAGCAGTTGGGGGGACTTCACAGATACGCAGTATTTT. Its protein product is CASSWGDFTDTQYF.

A single count supports this clone. The chain combines TRBV6-5 with TRBJ1-5; TRBD1 aligns across 9 bases. The length of the CDR3 is 15 residues. Germline values: CDR1 MNHEY, CDR2 SVGAGI. Trimming at V came to 6 bases and at J to 6 bases, leaving 9 bases not matched to a gene. CDR3: CASRLGQGGGQPQHF. CDR3 bases: TGTGCCAGCAGATTGGGACAGGGAGGGGGTCAGCCCCAGCATTTT.

The gene calls are TRBV5-5 and TRBJ1-2, with TRBD1 matching over 7 bases. V shed 4 bases, J shed 3 bases, and the junction held 9 bases outside the gene matches. The CDR3 is 15 residues long. Germline CDR1 and CDR2: SGHKS and YYEKEE (reference sequence). The CDR3 coding sequence is TGTGCCAGCAGCCCTCAGGGGGACACGGACTATGGCTACACCTTC. This sequence encodes CASSPQGDTDYGYTF.

This clone appeared a single time. The gene calls are TRBV7-8 and TRBJ1-4; D is perhaps TRBD1 (6 bases). V was cut by 2 bases and J by 10 bases, with 20 bases left in between. CDR1 and CDR2 from the germline V gene are SGHVS and FQNEAQ. The CDR3 totals 16 residues. CDR3 in DNA: TGTGCCAGCAGCTTACCGAGGGACACCCTTGGCGCAAAACTGTTTTTT. Translation: CASSLPRDTLGAKLFF.

The chain carries TRBV6-6 and TRBJ2-7, with a weak D call TRBD2 (5 bases). This CDR3 is 14 amino acids long. Germline lookup yields CDR1 MNHNY and CDR2 SVGAGI (reference sequence). The V and J ends lost 7 bases and 0 bases respectively, with 13 bases between them. The CDR3 DNA is TGTGCCAGCAAACTAGGGTCAGGCTCCTACGAGCAGTACTTC. This encodes CASKLGSGSYEQYF.

This sequence joins TRBV19 and TRBJ2-5; 9 nucleotides match TRBD2. The CDR3 runs 15 residues. Unmatched junction bases numbered 7, after V lost 3 bases and J lost 5 bases. Germline lookup yields CDR1 LNHDA and CDR2 SQIVND (reference sequence). CDR3 amino acids: CASSIWRGGLETQYF. In nucleotides, the CDR3 is TGTGCCAGTAGTATCTGGCGGGGGGGCCTTGAGACCCAGTACTTC. The whole variable domain, filled in from reference TRBV19 and TRBJ2-5, reads DGGITQSPKYLFRKEGQNVTLSCEQNLNHDAMYWYRQDPGQGLRLIYYSQIVNDFQKGDIAEGYSVSREKKESFPLTVTSAQKNPTAFYLCASSIWRGGLETQYFGPGTRLLVL.

The rearrangement uses TRBV14 and TRBJ1-6; the D is unclear. This CDR3 is 14 amino acids long. The ends were cut back, 4 bases at V and 9 bases at J, with 13 bases in the middle. Germline V lookup: CDR1 SGHDN, CDR2 FVKESK. As DNA, the CDR3 is TGTGCCAGCAGCCTCCGGGTGTCCTCTTCACCCCTCCACTTT. Residues: CASSLRVSSSPLHF.

This clone is deemed medium-sized. The chain couples TRBV29-1 to TRBJ2-5, with TRBD2 matching over 7 bases. V was pared by 7 bases and J by 1 base, with 9 bases of the junction left unmatched. The CDR3 is 14 amino acids. Germline V gene sequence: CDR1 SQVTM, CDR2 ANQGSEA. CDR3 protein: CSGEGITGQETQYF. The CDR3 bases are TGCAGCGGGGAGGGGATAACAGGCCAAGAGACCCAGTACTTC. The full variable domain, in which reference TRBV29-1 and TRBJ2-5 provide the parts outside the CDR3, is SAVISQKPSRDICQRGTSLTIQCQVDSQVTMMFWYRQQPGQSLTLIATANQGSEATYESGFVIDKFPISRPNLTFSTLTVSNMSPEDSSIYLCSGEGITGQETQYFGPGTRLLVL.

The gene calls are TRBV7-8 and TRBJ1-1, with D tentatively TRBD1 (6 bases). The CDR3 runs 15 residues. CDR1 SGHVS and CDR2 FQNEAQ come from the germline V gene. V was pared by 3 bases and J by 1 base, with 12 bases between. The CDR3 region has the DNA TGTGCCAGCAGCTTCATCCAGGGGACGAACACTGAAGCTTTCTTT. It yields the protein CASSFIQGTNTEAFF.

The rearrangement links TRBV12-3 or TRBV12-4 to TRBJ2-5, with a possible D match to TRBD1 (5 bases). V was trimmed by 11 bases and J by 7 bases, leaving 11 bases between them. The CDR3 is made up of 10 amino acids. Here the CDR3 DNA reads TGTGCCGGGGCCCGGTGGACCCAGTACTTC. Its protein product is CAGARWTQYF.

The chain employs TRBV2 and TRBJ2-2; D is possibly TRBD2 (5 bases). The V end was cut by 2 bases, the J end by 6 bases, with 10 bases between. The CDR3 runs to 14 residues. From germline, CDR1 is SNHLY and CDR2 FYNNEI. CDR3 region: CASSESSLPGELFF. DNA for the CDR3: TGTGCCAGCAGTGAATCTAGCCTCCCCGGGGAGCTGTTTTTT.

The J gene is TRBJ1-2, the V gene TRBV11-3; a weak D match, TRBD1 (5 bases). Germline lookup yields CDR1 SGHNT and CDR2 YENEEA. This CDR3 comprises 15 residues. The V and J ends lost 0 bases and 8 bases respectively, with 16 bases between them. CDR3 loop: CASSLEGRGAEGYTF. Here the CDR3 DNA reads TGTGCCAGCAGCTTAGAGGGTAGGGGTGCAGAAGGCTACACCTTC.

The chain carries TRBV6-5 and TRBJ1-1, with D uncertain. Germline-derived CDR1 and CDR2 are MNHEY and SVGAGI. Trimming removed 7 bases from V and 0 bases from J, with 12 bases in between. CDR3 size: 14 residues. The CDR3 coding sequence is TGTGCCAGCATGGAAGGCGGAATGAACACTGAAGCTTTCTTT. Its protein product is CASMEGGMNTEAFF.

The V and J genes are TRBV2 and TRBJ2-5; D unresolved. Germline V lookup: CDR1 SNHLY, CDR2 FYNNEI. The CDR3 runs to 14 residues. Deletions cut 4 bases from V and 4 bases from J, with 13 bases between. CDR3 nucleotides: TGTGCCAGCAGTGCGTCCGGGTTCGGAGAGACCCAGTACTTC. Protein product: CASSASGFGETQYF.

J is TRBJ2-3 and V is TRBV7-3; TRBD2 matches at 13 bases. V dropped 5 bases and J dropped 8; count of bases not matched to a gene: 4. Germline CDR1 is SGHTA and CDR2 is FQGTGA. CDR3 length: 14 residues. CDR3 in amino acids: CASSPGTSGATQYF. CDR3 sequence (DNA): TGTGCCAGCAGCCCCGGGACTAGCGGGGCTACGCAGTATTTT.

This chain connects TRBV30 to TRBJ1-2; no reliable D call. CDR1 is GTSNPN and CDR2 is SVGIG in the germline V gene (reference sequence). The CDR3 loop spans 13 amino acids. V gave up 3 bases and J gave up 1 base, with 9 bases separating them. CDR3 nucleotide sequence: TGTGCCTGGAGCCAGAACAGTAACTATGGCTACACCTTC. Residues: CAWSQNSNYGYTF. The entire variable domain, with the rest obtained from reference TRBV30 and TRBJ1-2, is as follows: SQTIHQWPATLVQPVGSPLSLECTVEGTSNPNLYWYRQAAGRGLQLLFYSVGIGQISSEVPQNLSASRPQDRQFILSSKKLLLSDSGFYLCAWSQNSNYGYTFGSGTRLTVV.

CDR3 in DNA: TGTGCCAGCAGCTTGCGACAGCCAGGCTATGGCTACACCTTC. This encodes CASSLRQPGYGYTF. The rearrangement joins TRBV5-4 to TRBJ1-2, with D tentatively TRBD1 (5 bases). Deletions cut 1 base from V and 4 bases from J, with 11 bases between. The germline V gene has CDR1 SGHNT and CDR2 YYREEE (reference sequence). The CDR3 totals 14 residues.

The V gene is TRBV2, the J gene TRBJ1-4, with no clear D. Germline assignment: CDR1 SNHLY and CDR2 FYNNEI. The CDR3 runs 13 residues. The V end was cut by 5 bases, the J end by 6 bases, with 10 bases between. In nucleotides, the CDR3 is TGTGCCAGCAGTTCTGGAGTGGATGAAAAACTGTTTTTT. Protein: CASSSGVDEKLFF.